This entry is about one T cell receptor (beta chain). Its target is unknown. This record comes from a study of T cell responses to AZD1222 COVID-19 vaccine. In the study overall: Combined were second doses at about 4 or about 12 weeks.

Study-level points and caveats: Clonal diversity was possibly underestimated, and the donors were mostly white British, with more females.

Measured with immunoSEQ multiplex PCR; TCRdb has only the in-frame clones, and not every one. This sample has about 120,000 clones, with about 92% found just once. V was pared by 0 bases and J by 7 bases, with 12 bases of the junction left unmatched. This CDR3 spans 17 amino acids. The germline V gene encodes CDR1 LGHNA and CDR2 YNFKEQ. The source is an adult in good health. This sample comprised peripheral blood, obtained on day 0 of AZD1222 vaccination. This chain uses TRBV4-2 with TRBJ2-7; 10 positions match TRBD2. The CDR3: CASSQDSTAGGQGEQYF. The CDR3 DNA follows: TGTGCCAGCAGCCAAGATAGTACAGCGGGAGGGCAGGGGGAGCAGTACTTC.